A single sample gave rise to the 26 T cell receptor beta chains below, sequenced in a study of cytomegalovirus exposure and HLA in healthy donors. The data were produced by immunoSEQ multiplex PCR, yet TCRdb's version contains in-frame clones alone and is incomplete. This sample has 200,000 to 250,000 clones, with around nine tenths found just once. Sequencing was done on a sample of PBMCs. All receptors derive from a young woman in good health and CMV-seropositive.

V and J are TRBV28 and TRBJ1-2; no firm D call. Trimming removed 5 bases from V and 4 bases from J, with 14 bases in between. This CDR3 has 14 amino acids. Germline CDR1 and CDR2: MDHEN and SYDVKM. The CDR3 DNA is TGTGCCAGCAGTACTCTAGAGGCCCCCTATGGCTACACCTTC. Its protein is CASSTLEAPYGYTF.

V gene TRBV28 combines with J gene TRBJ2-5; maybe TRBD1 (6 bases). Deletions cut 4 bases from V and 5 bases from J, with 14 bases between. Germline V gene lookup returns CDR1 MDHEN and CDR2 SYDVKM. The CDR3 length is 14 residues. The CDR3 sequence: CASSSQGFGETQYF. CDR3 DNA: TGTGCCAGCAGTTCTCAGGGGTTCGGGGAGACCCAGTACTTC. Looking up the rest from reference TRBV28 and TRBJ2-5 gives the full variable domain: DVKVTQSSRYLVKRTGEKVFLECVQDMDHENMFWYRQDPGLGLRLIYFSYDVKMKEKGDIPEGYSVSREKKERFSLILESASTNQTSMYLCASSSQGFGETQYFGPGTRLLVL.

The V call is TRBV27, the J call TRBJ2-7; D perhaps matches TRBD1 (6 bases). Germline V CDR1 and CDR2: MNHEY, SMNVEV (reference sequence). This CDR3 is 14 amino acids long. Trimming took 6 bases from V and 1 from J, leaving 13 bases between them. CDR3: CASRPRGRSYEQYF. Written as DNA, the CDR3 is TGTGCCAGCAGGCCCAGGGGTAGGTCCTACGAGCAGTACTTC.

This chain uses TRBV9 with TRBJ2-3; 7 nucleotides line up with TRBD1. The CDR3 runs 15 residues. The germline V gene encodes CDR1 SGDLS and CDR2 YYNGEE. V trimming: 4 bases; J trimming: 3 bases; junction bases outside the gene matches: 8. This CDR3 reads CASSPTGTVTDTQYF. The CDR3 coding sequence is TGTGCCAGCAGCCCAACCGGGACAGTTACAGATACGCAGTATTTT.

V usage is TRBV11-3 and J usage is TRBJ2-7; D unclear. Trimming removed 1 base at V and 6 bases at J, with 10 bases between. The CDR3 loop spans 13 amino acids. CDR1 SGHNT and CDR2 YENEEA come from the germline V gene. CDR3 residues: CASSLATRSEQYF. The CDR3 coding sequence is TGTGCCAGCAGCTTAGCCACCCGGAGCGAGCAGTACTTC. Together with reference TRBV11-3 and TRBJ2-7, the CDR3 gives the full variable domain: EAGVVQSPRYKIIEKKQPVAFWCNPISGHNTLYWYLQNLGQGPELLIRYENEEAVDDSQLPKDRFSAERLKGVDSTLKIQPAELGDSAVYLCASSLATRSEQYFGPGTRLTVT.

This clone was counted a few times. The chain joins TRBV28 to TRBJ1-2; 8 bases match TRBD1. The J segment lost 5 bases and the V segment lost 4 bases, leaving 6 bases of the junction unmatched. The CDR3 loop spans 14 amino acids. CDR1 is MDHEN and CDR2 is SYDVKM in the germline V gene. CDR3 DNA sequence: TGTGCCAGCAGTTGGACAGGGTTTGGGTATGGCTACACCTTC. Its translation is CASSWTGFGYGYTF.

The genes are TRBV11-3 and TRBJ2-2; D might be TRBD2 (7 bases). Trimming shortened V by 0 bases and J by 4 bases, and 9 bases separated the two germline ends. CDR3 size: 15 residues. Germline assignment: CDR1 SGHNT and CDR2 YENEEA. This CDR3 reads CASSLEGGATGELFF. The CDR3 coding sequence is TGTGCCAGCAGCTTAGAAGGGGGGGCCACCGGGGAGCTGTTTTTT.

V is TRBV27 and J is TRBJ2-1, with 7 bases aligning to TRBD1. CDR1 MNHEY and CDR2 SMNVEV come from the germline V gene (reference sequence). The CDR3 is made up of 15 amino acids. V shed 6 bases, J shed 2 bases, and the junction held 7 bases outside the gene matches. CDR3 protein: CASRTGFGAYNEQFF. The CDR3 bases are TGTGCCAGCAGGACAGGGTTTGGGGCCTACAATGAGCAGTTCTTC.

The chain couples TRBV27 to TRBJ2-7; 10 nucleotides match TRBD1. V dropped 6 bases and J dropped 6; count of bases not matched to a gene: 8. The CDR3 has 14 amino acids. Germline CDR1 and CDR2: MNHEY and SMNVEV (reference sequence). This CDR3 is CASRPGTGEGEQYF. CDR3 coding DNA: TGTGCCAGCAGGCCCGGGACAGGGGAGGGCGAGCAGTACTTC.

The chain carries TRBV30 and TRBJ2-6; D is perhaps TRBD2 (5 bases). Germline loops: CDR1 GTSNPN, CDR2 SVGIG (reference sequence). Deletions cut 2 bases from V and 0 bases from J, with 8 bases between. The CDR3 has 15 residues. CDR3 sequence (DNA): TGTGCCTGGAGTCAAACTAGCTCTGGGGCCAACGTCCTGACTTTC. Protein: CAWSQTSSGANVLTF.

V is TRBV28 and J is TRBJ2-7; 11 bases map to TRBD2. The trim removed 5 bases at V and 7 bases at J, leaving 10 bases unmatched. Per the germline V gene, CDR1 is MDHEN and CDR2 is SYDVKM. This CDR3 is built from 15 residues. CDR3 protein: CASSPLAGGPGEQYF. CDR3 DNA sequence: TGTGCCAGCAGTCCCTTAGCGGGAGGGCCGGGAGAGCAGTACTTC.

The chain joins TRBV5-1 to TRBJ1-2, with TRBD1 identical over 9 bases. CDR1 and CDR2 from the germline V gene are SGHRS and YFSETQ. This CDR3 has 15 residues. V trimming: 1 base; J trimming: 3 bases; junction bases outside the gene matches: 4. As DNA, the CDR3 is TGCGCCAGCAGCTTGAGGACAGGGGAGGACTATGGCTACACCTTC. Translation: CASSLRTGEDYGYTF. Full variable domain (remainder filled in from reference TRBV5-1 and TRBJ1-2): KAGVTQTPRYLIKTRGQQVTLSCSPISGHRSVSWYQQTPGQGLQFLFEYFSETQRNKGNFPGRFSGRQFSNSRSEMNVSTLELGDSALYLCASSLRTGEDYGYTFGSGTRLTVV.

The rearrangement uses TRBV9 and TRBJ2-1; possible D gene TRBD1, 6 bases. The germline V gene has CDR1 SGDLS and CDR2 YYNGEE. Between the trimmed V and J ends, which lost 4 bases and 8 bases, there was a span of 16 bases. The CDR3 is 14 residues long. CDR3 in DNA: TGTGCCAGCAGCCTTATACAGGGAAGCGATGAGCAGTTCTTC. This gives the protein CASSLIQGSDEQFF.

DNA for the CDR3: TGTGCCAGCAGTGGGACAGGGGTAACTGAAGCTTTCTTT. Its translation is CASSGTGVTEAFF. The genes are TRBV2 and TRBJ1-1, with 9 bases fitting TRBD1. The CDR3 runs to 13 residues. Germline lookup yields CDR1 SNHLY and CDR2 FYNNEI. Losses at the gene ends were 4 bases for V and 5 bases for J; bases not matched to a gene: 2. Full variable domain (remainder filled in from reference TRBV2 and TRBJ1-1): EPEVTQTPSHQVTQMGQEVILRCVPISNHLYFYWYRQILGQKVEFLVSFYNNEISEKSEIFDDQFSVERPDGSNFTLKIRSTKLEDSAMYFCASSGTGVTEAFFGQGTRLTVV.

The chain links TRBV7-7 to TRBJ2-5; 9 bases map to TRBD1. CDR1 and CDR2 (germline): SSHAT, FNYEAQ (reference sequence). The CDR3 is 15 residues long. V dropped 5 bases and J dropped 1; count of bases not matched to a gene: 5. The CDR3, as DNA: TGTGCCAGCAGCCTGGACAGGGGACCCCAAGAGACCCAGTACTTC. As protein: CASSLDRGPQETQYF. Together with reference TRBV7-7 and TRBJ2-5, the CDR3 gives the full variable domain: GAGVSQSPRYKVTKRGQDVTLRCDPISSHATLYWYQQALGQGPEFLTYFNYEAQPDKSGLPSDRFSAERPEGSISTLTIQRTEQRDSAMYRCASSLDRGPQETQYFGPGTRLLVL.

The CDR3 region is CASSLRGARLYSNQPQHF. Written as DNA, the CDR3 is TGTGCCAGCAGCTTAAGGGGCGCTCGCCTTTATAGCAATCAGCCCCAGCATTTT. This chain joins TRBV7-2 and TRBJ1-5, with D possibly matching TRBD1 (5 bases). This CDR3 has 18 amino acids. Per the germline V gene, CDR1 is SGHTA and CDR2 is FQGNSA. Trimming took off 2 bases at V and 0 bases at J, with 17 bases between the two ends.

The V gene is TRBV19, the J gene TRBJ1-2; D gene uncertain. With 1 base removed from V and 4 bases from J, the gap between germline ends came to 13 bases. Germline V gene lookup returns CDR1 LNHDA and CDR2 SQIVND (reference sequence). There are 15 residues in the CDR3. The CDR3 DNA follows: TGTGCCAGTAGTATAGTGGGCAGATCCCCCTATGGCTACACCTTC. Residues: CASSIVGRSPYGYTF. Drawing the rest from reference TRBV19 and TRBJ1-2, the complete variable domain is DGGITQSPKYLFRKEGQNVTLSCEQNLNHDAMYWYRQDPGQGLRLIYYSQIVNDFQKGDIAEGYSVSREKKESFPLTVTSAQKNPTAFYLCASSIVGRSPYGYTFGSGTRLTVV.

V is TRBV11-3 and J is TRBJ2-7, with 10 positions matching TRBD2. V dropped 5 bases and J dropped 1; count of bases not matched to a gene: 11. This CDR3 contains 17 residues. The germline V gene encodes CDR1 SGHNT and CDR2 YENEEA. The CDR3 DNA is TGTGCCAGCAGCCTTGGGTGGACTAGCGGTAATTCCTACGAGCAGTACTTC. Amino acid sequence: CASSLGWTSGNSYEQYF.

V gene TRBV2 combines with J gene TRBJ2-3, with 8 positions matching TRBD2. This CDR3 has 15 amino acids. The ends lost 2 bases at V and 0 bases at J; junction bases unmatched: 1. Germline V CDR1 and CDR2: SNHLY, FYNNEI. DNA of the CDR3: TGTGCCAGCAGTGAAAGCGGGAGAAGCACAGATACGCAGTATTTT. It is translated as CASSESGRSTDTQYF.

This chain links TRBV19 with TRBJ2-1, with 7 bases identical to TRBD1. CDR1 is LNHDA and CDR2 is SQIVND in the germline V gene (reference sequence). The CDR3 consists of 13 residues. V shed 4 bases and J 4 bases; nucleotides not matched to a gene: 1. DNA for the CDR3: TGTGCCAGTAGTAAGGACAGGTACAATGAGCAGTTCTTC. Its translation is CASSKDRYNEQFF.

Here the CDR3 DNA reads TGTGCCAGCAGCTTAACAAACCAAGAGACCCAGTACTTC. Residues: CASSLTNQETQYF. The chain recombines TRBV28 with TRBJ2-5; D uncertain. The ends were cut back, 6 bases at V and 0 bases at J, with 8 bases in the middle. CDR3 length: 13 amino acids. CDR1 is MDHEN and CDR2 is SYDVKM in the germline V gene.

V usage is TRBV27 and J usage is TRBJ2-7; the D gene is possibly TRBD2 (7 bases). The CDR3 extends over 14 amino acids. V lost 6 bases and J lost 1, with 13 bases in between. Germline CDR1 is MNHEY and CDR2 is SMNVEV (reference sequence). The chain's CDR3 is CASRGGGASYEQYF. The DNA of the CDR3 is TGTGCCAGCAGGGGAGGGGGAGCGTCCTACGAGCAGTACTTC.

CDR3 in amino acids: CASSYGAGGEAGELFF. CDR3 in DNA: TGTGCCAGCAGTTACGGCGCGGGAGGGGAGGCCGGGGAGCTGTTTTTT. The chain uses TRBV6-5 and TRBJ2-2, with 9 bases fitting TRBD2. This CDR3 contains 16 residues. CDR1 and CDR2 (germline): MNHEY, SVGAGI. The trim removed 2 bases at V and 6 bases at J, leaving 7 bases unmatched.

The rearrangement joins TRBV28 to TRBJ1-2, with D possibly being TRBD1 (5 bases). The CDR3 extends over 14 amino acids. Germline V gene data show CDR1 as MDHEN and CDR2 as SYDVKM. V gave up 10 bases and J gave up 4 bases, with 19 bases separating them. For the CDR3, the DNA is TGTGCCACCCGGCACCTGGCAGGGTCCTATGGCTACACCTTC. Amino acid sequence: CATRHLAGSYGYTF.

This clone was detected only a few times. The genes are TRBV6-1 and TRBJ2-7; the match to TRBD2 covers 7 bases. The length of the CDR3 is 12 residues. Germline V gene lookup returns CDR1 MNHNS and CDR2 SASEGT. J gave up 7 bases and V 10 bases, and 10 bases lay outside the gene matches. The CDR3 DNA is TGTGCCACCAAGACGGGGAGGGAAGAGCAGTACTTC. Protein sequence: CATKTGREEQYF.

The J gene is TRBJ2-7, the V gene TRBV13; 14 positions match TRBD2. V lost 4 bases, J lost 4 bases, and 6 bases stayed unmatched. This CDR3 comprises 16 residues. CDR1 is PRHDT, CDR2 FYEKMQ, per germline (reference sequence). The CDR3 protein is CASSSGLAGGWYEQYF. CDR3 nucleotide sequence: TGTGCCAGCAGCTCAGGACTAGCGGGAGGCTGGTACGAGCAGTACTTC.